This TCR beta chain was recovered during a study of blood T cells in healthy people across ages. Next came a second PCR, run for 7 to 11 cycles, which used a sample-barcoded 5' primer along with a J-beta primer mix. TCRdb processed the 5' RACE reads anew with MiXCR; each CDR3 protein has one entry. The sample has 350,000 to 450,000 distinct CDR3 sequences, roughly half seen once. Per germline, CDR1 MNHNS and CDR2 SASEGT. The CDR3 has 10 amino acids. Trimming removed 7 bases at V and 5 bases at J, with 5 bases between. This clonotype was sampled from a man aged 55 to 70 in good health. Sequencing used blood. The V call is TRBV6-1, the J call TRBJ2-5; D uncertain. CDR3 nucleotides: TGTGCCAGCATGAGGGAGACCCAGTACTTC. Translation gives CASMRETQYF.